The present entry profiles one T cell receptor beta chain with its context. The sample is drawn from a study of T cell changes during pregnancy in multiple sclerosis. The assay was immunoSEQ multiplex PCR, and TCRdb's table has in-frame clones only and misses some. The sample has 65,000 to 90,000 clones, approximately 90% seen once; the top ten hold approximately 3.3%. The ends were cut back, 1 base at V and 2 bases at J, with 12 bases in the middle. Germline V gene sequence: CDR1 LGHNA, CDR2 YSLEER. CDR3 size: 15 residues. The clonotype originates from a female donor in good health, serving as a control in a pregnancy study. Some clones in this sample may be carry-over from other donors' samples. The J gene is TRBJ2-7, the V gene TRBV4-3; D perhaps matches TRBD2 (5 bases). Sequenced material: PBMCs, taken in the first trimester of pregnancy. CDR3 region: CASSQGLALAYEQYF. The CDR3 coding sequence is TGCGCCAGCAGCCAAGGGCTAGCCCTCGCCTACGAGCAGTACTTC.